This T cell receptor (beta chain) was recovered during a study of T-cell reconstitution after alpha-beta-depleted transplantation in children. The table lists this clonotype with a few counts. As it was prepared, the TCRbeta library received unique molecular identifiers. TCRdb redid the calling of the PCR reads with MiXCR, one entry per CDR3 protein. The sample records about 580,000 distinct CDR3 sequences, more than 20% being singletons. The sequences come from PBMCs, mostly from graft donor cells, collected 360 days after TCRalphabeta/CD19-depleted stem cell transplant. The receptor's source is a boy younger than two who had a stem cell transplant for acute myeloid leukemia, so the T cells may come from the graft donor.

The DNA of the CDR3 is TGCAGTGCTAGAGAGGACACCTACGAGCAGTACGTC. Amino acid sequence: CSAREDTYEQYV. This rearrangement joins TRBV20-1 to TRBJ2-7; D perhaps matches TRBD1 (5 bases). Trimming pared 0 bases from V and 2 bases from J, leaving 5 bases between. The CDR3 covers 12 residues. Germline CDR1 DFQATT, CDR2 SNEGSKA (reference sequence).